One sample yielded the 3 T cell receptor beta chains listed below, sequenced in a study of cytomegalovirus exposure and HLA in healthy donors. Libraries were prepared by immunoSEQ multiplex PCR; TCRdb keeps only in-frame clonotypes and omits some of them. This table has about 280,000 clones, roughly 90% appearing once. The sample consisted of PBMCs. The receptors come from a young woman in good health and CMV-seronegative.

This sequence joins TRBV9 and TRBJ1-1; TRBD1 is a possible D gene (5 bases). With 6 bases removed from V and 3 bases from J, the gap between germline ends came to 15 bases. The CDR3 extends over 14 amino acids. CDR1 and CDR2 (germline): SGDLS, YYNGEE. The CDR3 region is CASNGGGSHTEAFF. The DNA for the CDR3 is TGTGCCAGCAATGGGGGAGGGAGTCACACTGAAGCTTTCTTT.

V and J are TRBV30 and TRBJ1-6; unclear D gene. This CDR3 has 12 residues. Germline assignment: CDR1 GTSNPN and CDR2 SVGIG (reference sequence). The ends were cut back, 3 bases at V and 7 bases at J, with 7 bases in the middle. As DNA, the CDR3 is TGTGCCTGGAGGATCGGGAATTCACCCCTCCACTTT. It yields the protein CAWRIGNSPLHF.

The CDR3 nucleotides read TGTGCCAGCACCCAGGGTCGGGGCTACACCTTC. It encodes CASTQGRGYTF. The chain employs TRBV28 and TRBJ1-2; a possible D gene is TRBD1 (5 bases). V was clipped by 7 bases and J by 8 bases, with 11 bases between them. CDR1 MDHEN and CDR2 SYDVKM come from the germline V gene. CDR3 length: 11 amino acids.